This TCR beta chain was found in a study of shared clonotypes between healthy human individuals. The CDR3 contains 13 residues. Looked up from germline, CDR1 is GTSNPN and CDR2 is SVGIG (reference sequence). V lost 4 bases, J lost 2 bases, and 9 bases lay in between. Clones were read by immunoSEQ multiplex PCR, and TCRdb kept only the in-frame ones, dropping some. The table shows about 110,000 clones, with roughly 70% occurring only once. V usage is TRBV30 and J usage is TRBJ2-1; D possibly corresponds to TRBD2 (5 bases). Material for sequencing was memory CD8+ T cells sorted from blood. As to subset: CD45RO+ cells pooled with CCR7-negative TemRA cells. The source is a woman aged 30 to 39 in good health. This CDR3 is CAWTRETYNEQFF. CDR3 DNA: TGTGCCTGGACACGGGAAACCTACAATGAGCAGTTCTTC.